Below are 23 T cell receptor beta chains sequenced from a single sample in a study of blood T cells in healthy people across ages. Combining a sample-barcoded 5' primer with a J-beta primer mix, a second PCR ran for 7 to 11 cycles. Via MiXCR, TCRdb re-called the 5' RACE reads, giving one row per CDR3 protein. The table shows more than 600,000 distinct CDR3 sequences, with about 25% occurring only once. These data also formed part of another study, on T cells of mothers and their children.

Input material: blood. The receptor set was obtained from a boy younger than 18 in good health.

This clonotype was recorded a few times. V and J are TRBV29-1 and TRBJ2-7, with D possibly matching TRBD2 (6 bases). With 6 bases removed from V and 2 bases from J, the gap between germline ends came to 14 bases. CDR1 and CDR2 (germline): SQVTM, ANQGSEA. The CDR3 contains 13 residues. CDR3 nucleotides: TGCAGCGTGACGGGAGTTTTGACCTACGAGCAGTACTTC. It translates to CSVTGVLTYEQYF.

The rearrangement joins TRBV18 to TRBJ1-3, with unresolved D. CDR1 KGHSH and CDR2 LQKENI come from the germline V gene. The V end lost 2 bases, the J end lost 3 bases, and 5 bases lay between the germline ends. The CDR3 runs 13 residues. CDR3 sequence (DNA): TGTGCCAGCTCACCAGCGGGTGGAAACACCATATATTTT. This gives the protein CASSPAGGNTIYF.

This clonotype occurred a few times. This sequence joins TRBV5-1 and TRBJ2-1; D unclear. This CDR3 region has 11 residues. CDR1 and CDR2 from the germline V gene are SGHRS and YFSETQ. Between the trimmed V and J ends, which lost 5 bases and 7 bases, there was a span of 7 bases. The CDR3 protein is CASSNVNEQFF. CDR3 nucleotides: TGCGCCAGCAGTAACGTAAATGAGCAGTTCTTC. The full variable domain, in which reference TRBV5-1 and TRBJ2-1 provide the parts outside the CDR3, is KAGVTQTPRYLIKTRGQQVTLSCSPISGHRSVSWYQQTPGQGLQFLFEYFSETQRNKGNFPGRFSGRQFSNSRSEMNVSTLELGDSALYLCASSNVNEQFFGPGTRLTVL.

The J gene is TRBJ2-5, the V gene TRBV15; D call uncertain. The end of the DNA fits TRBJ2-7 better, so the J call may be wrong. Germline V gene sequence: CDR1 LNHNV, CDR2 YYDKDF (reference sequence). The CDR3 totals 16 residues. The CDR3 DNA follows: TGTGCCACCAGCAGAGATTCGGTGGCACTAAACTACGAGCAGTACTTC. It yields the protein CATSRDSVALNYEQYF.

There are a few counts of this clonotype. The gene calls are TRBV10-3 and TRBJ1-4; no reliable D call. V gave up 0 bases and J gave up 10 bases, with 9 bases separating them. CDR1 is ENHRY, CDR2 SYGVKD, per germline. CDR3 length equals 13 residues. CDR3 bases: TGTGCCATCAGTGAGTCGGCGGGTGGAAAACTGTTTTTT. Translation: CAISESAGGKLFF.

This clonotype was picked up a small number of times. The rearrangement links TRBV12-3 or TRBV12-4 to TRBJ2-5; D gene unclear. Trimming removed 2 bases at V and 4 bases at J, with 8 bases between. There are 13 residues in the CDR3. The CDR3, as DNA: TGTGCCAGCAGTTTATGGGATCCAGAGACCCAGTACTTC. Protein product: CASSLWDPETQYF.

The chain is built from TRBV12-3 or TRBV12-4 and TRBJ1-4; TRBD1 matches at 7 bases. J gave up 13 bases and V 5 bases, and 10 bases lay outside the gene matches. The CDR3 covers 13 residues. The CDR3 DNA follows: TGTGCCAGCAGTCCCAGACAGGGCCAAGGACTGTTTTTT. Amino acids: CASSPRQGQGLFF.

V is TRBV4-1 and J is TRBJ1-4, with D perhaps TRBD1 (5 bases). Germline assignment: CDR1 MGHRA and CDR2 YSYEKL. This CDR3 spans 16 amino acids. Trimming removed 4 bases from V and 8 bases from J, with 20 bases in between. In nucleotides, the CDR3 is TGCGCCAGCAGCCTTACACCGGGACCTCTGGAGGAAAAACTGTTTTTT. As protein: CASSLTPGPLEEKLFF.

A few counts support this clonotype. The V and J genes are TRBV7-6 and TRBJ2-5; D gene ambiguous. The DNA end is more similar to TRBJ2-7, so the J call may be wrong. Germline lookup yields CDR1 SGHVS and CDR2 FNYEAQ. The CDR3 has 17 amino acids. The CDR3 here is CASSLGATGSPEYEQYF. The CDR3 coding sequence is TGTGCCAGCAGCTTAGGGGCCACCGGGTCGCCAGAATACGAGCAGTACTTC.

This clonotype was seen repeatedly, ten times or more. J is TRBJ2-7 and V is TRBV7-8; a weak D match, TRBD1 (5 bases). Germline CDR1 and CDR2: SGHVS and FQNEAQ. CDR3 size: 14 residues. Trimming took 2 bases from V and 0 from J, leaving 8 bases between them. CDR3 protein: CASSLLQGSYEQYF. The CDR3 nucleotides are TGTGCCAGCAGCTTACTGCAGGGCTCCTACGAGCAGTACTTC.

Only a few counts were recorded for this clonotype. V is TRBV7-9 and J is TRBJ1-4; D possibly corresponds to TRBD1 (5 bases). The CDR3 contains 17 residues. Trimming stripped 6 bases from V and 7 bases from J, with 24 bases between. Germline assignment: CDR1 SEHNR and CDR2 FQNEAQ (reference sequence). This CDR3 reads CASSFFNGAPLSEKLFF. The CDR3 DNA follows: TGTGCCAGCAGTTTCTTCAATGGGGCTCCACTCAGTGAAAAACTGTTTTTT.

There are a few counts of this clonotype. The gene calls are TRBV29-1 and TRBJ2-7; maybe TRBD2 (5 bases). Germline V gene lookup returns CDR1 SQVTM and CDR2 ANQGSEA. V dropped 5 bases and J dropped 7 bases, with 15 bases sitting between them. There are 12 residues in the CDR3. Here the CDR3 DNA reads TGCAGCGTTACGGACTCCTCGGGGGAGCAGTACTTC. Translated, it gives CSVTDSSGEQYF.

This sequence joins TRBV7-2 and TRBJ2-7; TRBD1 or TRBD2 may be the D gene (5 bases each). The CDR3 is 15 residues long. Germline V gene sequence: CDR1 SGHTA, CDR2 FQGNSA. The V end lost 3 bases, the J end lost 0 bases, and 12 bases lay between the germline ends. The CDR3 bases are TGTGCCAGCAGCTTTATGATGGGGGACTCCTACGAGCAGTACTTC. It encodes CASSFMMGDSYEQYF.

This clonotype was seen a handful of times. The V and J genes are TRBV28 and TRBJ2-1; TRBD2 might be the D (5 bases). The CDR3 contains 15 residues. Germline loops: CDR1 MDHEN, CDR2 SYDVKM. V was shortened by 3 bases and J by 1 base, with 10 bases between the two germline ends. CDR3 DNA sequence: TGTGCCAGCAGTTTTACCGGGGTTTCCTACAATGAGCAGTTCTTC. Translating it yields CASSFTGVSYNEQFF.

This sequence joins TRBV6-5 and TRBJ2-7; TRBD1 matches 7 bases. J was trimmed by 0 bases and V by 4 bases; bases with no gene match: 3. Germline V gives CDR1 MNHEY, CDR2 SVGAGI. The CDR3 loop spans 14 amino acids. For the CDR3, the DNA is TGTGCCAGCAGTTCCAGGGGGAACTCCTACGAGCAGTACTTC. It translates to CASSSRGNSYEQYF.

This chain joins TRBV12-3 or TRBV12-4 and TRBJ1-2; D gene uncertain. With 2 bases removed from V and 3 bases from J, the gap between germline ends came to 10 bases. The CDR3 runs 14 residues. The CDR3 DNA sequence: TGTGCCAGCAGTTTATTGGACGGAGACTATGGCTACACCTTC. Its translation is CASSLLDGDYGYTF.

The CDR3 loop is CATSRKGYEQYF. CDR3 bases: TGTGCCACCAGCAGAAAGGGGTACGAGCAGTACTTC. The rearrangement links TRBV15 to TRBJ2-7; the D gene is possibly TRBD1 (5 bases). This CDR3 has 12 amino acids. Trimming removed 2 bases from V and 4 bases from J, with 6 bases in between. Germline V CDR1 and CDR2: LNHNV, YYDKDF (reference sequence).

The chain links TRBV7-8 to TRBJ2-4; 7 bases line up with TRBD1. There are 14 residues in the CDR3. Germline loops: CDR1 SGHVS, CDR2 FQNEAQ. The V segment lost 1 base and the J segment 9 bases; nucleotides outside the gene matches: 6. CDR3 coding DNA: TGTGCCAGCAGCTTAGGACAGGGCCGGACCATTCAGTACTTC. This translates into CASSLGQGRTIQYF.

The rearrangement uses TRBV19 and TRBJ2-1; 12 nucleotides match TRBD1. The V gene's germline CDR1 is LNHDA and CDR2 SQIVND (reference sequence). The CDR3 runs 20 residues. Unmatched junction bases numbered 15, after V lost 5 bases and J lost 1 base. In DNA form, the CDR3 reads TGTGCCAGTAGTCCAGGGGCGTGGGACAGGGGGCGCCTGTCCTACAATGAGCAGTTCTTC. This encodes CASSPGAWDRGRLSYNEQFF. The full variable domain, completed using reference TRBV19 and TRBJ2-1, is DGGITQSPKYLFRKEGQNVTLSCEQNLNHDAMYWYRQDPGQGLRLIYYSQIVNDFQKGDIAEGYSVSREKKESFPLTVTSAQKNPTAFYLCASSPGAWDRGRLSYNEQFFGPGTRLTVL.

The rearrangement joins TRBV11-2 to TRBJ1-3, with D hard to call. CDR1 is SGHAT and CDR2 is FQNNGV in the germline V gene. This CDR3 comprises 15 residues. Between the trimmed V and J ends, which lost 4 bases and 5 bases, there was a span of 15 bases. CDR3 bases: TGTGCCAGCAGCTCACTTCAGGACCCTAGAAACACCATATATTTT. This encodes CASSSLQDPRNTIYF.

This clonotype showed up just a few times. This chain links TRBV7-9 with TRBJ1-4; the D gene is possibly TRBD1 (5 bases). Germline V lookup: CDR1 SEHNR, CDR2 FQNEAQ (reference sequence). This CDR3 contains 15 residues. Trimming shortened V by 2 bases and J by 4 bases, and 11 bases separated the two germline ends. CDR3 nucleotides: TGTGCCAGCAGCTTATCCGGGGACCATAATGAAAAACTGTTTTTT. Amino acid sequence: CASSLSGDHNEKLFF. Supplemented by reference TRBV7-9 and TRBJ1-4, the full variable domain reads DTGVSQNPRHKITKRGQNVTFRCDPISEHNRLYWYRQTLGQGPEFLTYFQNEAQLEKSRLLSDRFSAERPKGSFSTLEIQRTEQGDSAMYLCASSLSGDHNEKLFFGSGTQLSVL.

The CDR3 nucleotides are TGTGCCATCAGTGATTTGGGGGAGCAGTACTTC. Encoded protein: CAISDLGEQYF. This rearrangement joins TRBV10-3 to TRBJ2-7, with no clear D. The CDR3 totals 11 residues. CDR1 and CDR2 from the germline V gene are ENHRY and SYGVKD. V lost 3 bases, J lost 7 bases, and 7 bases lay in between.

The V call is TRBV19, the J call TRBJ2-5; the D is unclear. The assigned J gene may be wrong: the sequence end matches TRBJ2-1 better. The CDR3 has 11 residues. CDR1 is LNHDA and CDR2 is SQIVND in the germline V gene (reference sequence). The CDR3 sequence: CASSITEEQFF. The CDR3 nucleotides read TGTGCCAGTAGTATAACGGAGGAGCAGTTCTTC.